A selection of T cell receptor beta chains follows, all from one sample in a study of memory CD4+ T cells and cytomegalovirus serostatus. The assay was immunoSEQ multiplex PCR, and TCRdb's table has in-frame clones only and misses some. The table records about 46,000 clones, around 80% of them present only once. Sequencing used memory CD4+ T cells from blood. The receptors shown here come from an adult in good health and CMV-seronegative. Each CDR3 is given with its conserved first and last residue. A D gene is named only where the DNA matches it firmly. Clone sizes are given selectively: once, few, many, or a class where the clone is expanded.

V gene,D gene,clone size,J gene,CDR3 DNA,CDR3 protein
TRBV6-1,-,-,TRBJ2-7,TGTGCCAGCAGTGAACTTGACATACGATACGAGCAGTACTTC,CASSELDIRYEQYF
TRBV18,TRBD1,-,TRBJ1-1,TGTGCCAGCTCAGGGATTGGACAGGGGCTGAACACTGAAGCTTTCTTT,CASSGIGQGLNTEAFF
TRBV18,TRBD1,-,TRBJ2-7,TGTGCCAGCTCACCCACCCCGGACAGGGAACACGAGCAGTACTTC,CASSPTPDREHEQYF
TRBV5-1,TRBD1,few,TRBJ1-3,TGCGCCAGCCGACAGGGGGCGCCGGGAAACACCATATATTTT,CASRQGAPGNTIYF
TRBV30,-,-,TRBJ1-5,TGTGCCTGGAGTGAGATAAGGAGGGGAAAACGAGGAGGTCAGCCCCAGCATTTT,CAWSEIRRGKRGGQPQHF
TRBV27,-,-,TRBJ2-7,TGTGCCAGCCGTAAAACCGGGGGCTCCTACGAGCAGTACTTC,CASRKTGGSYEQYF
TRBV5-1,-,-,TRBJ2-2,TGCGCCAGCAGCTTGGATGGGGGAACTTACACCGGGGAGCTGTTTTTT,CASSLDGGTYTGELFF
TRBV27,-,-,TRBJ2-2,TGTGCCAGCAAGAGGGGAAGCCCCCCCGGGGAGCTGTTTTTT,CASKRGSPPGELFF
TRBV27,-,-,TRBJ2-2,TGTGCCAGCACCCGGCAGGGAGAGAACACCGGGGAGCTGTTTTTT,CASTRQGENTGELFF
TRBV7-2,-,once,TRBJ2-7,TGTGCCAGCAGCACCCACAGGGCTCCCTACGAGCAGTACTTC,CASSTHRAPYEQYF
TRBV21-1,-,-,TRBJ1-1,TGTGCCAGCAGCAAAATTACCGGTTTTAGGCAGGGACTCACTGAAGCTTTCTTT,CASSKITGFRQGLTEAFF
TRBV2,TRBD2,-,TRBJ2-3,TGTGCCAGCAGTGAAGGCCTAGCGGCAGATACGCAGTATTTT,CASSEGLAADTQYF
TRBV7-2,-,-,TRBJ1-3,TGTGCCAGCAGCTTAGTGGCAGCACACTCTGGAAACACCATATATTTT,CASSLVAAHSGNTIYF
TRBV18,-,few,TRBJ1-3,TGTGCCAGCTCACCAGCCGTAACTGGAAACACCATATATTTT,CASSPAVTGNTIYF
TRBV7-9,-,few,TRBJ2-2,TGTGCCAGCAACCTAGTCAGGGGGAGGACCGGGGAGCTGTTTTTT,CASNLVRGRTGELFF
TRBV4-1,-,-,TRBJ2-1,TGCGCCAGCAGCCCCCACCGGGACCTCCAGCTCAATGAGCAGTTCTTC,CASSPHRDLQLNEQFF
TRBV20-1,-,-,TRBJ1-4,TGCAGTGCTAGGGGGGGTGAAAAACTGTTTTTT,CSARGGEKLFF
TRBV5-5,-,-,TRBJ2-7,TGTGCCAGCAGTGCGGGCTACAGCTCCTACGAGCAGTACTTC,CASSAGYSSYEQYF
TRBV7-9,-,-,TRBJ2-3,TGTGCCAGCAGCTTCTCTGGTGGAAATACGCAGTATTTT,CASSFSGGNTQYF
TRBV28,-,-,TRBJ1-2,TGTGCCAGCAGTTTAATGCGGGAAGCTGGGCCTTATGGCTACACCTTC,CASSLMREAGPYGYTF
TRBV28,-,-,TRBJ1-1,TGTGCCAGCAGCTGGGGTAGCTCCGGGACTTTCTTT,CASSWGSSGTFF
TRBV30,-,-,TRBJ1-3,TGTGCCTGGAGCACCCTCAAGGGTATCTCTGGAAACACCATATATTTT,CAWSTLKGISGNTIYF
TRBV19,TRBD1,-,TRBJ1-2,TGTGCCAGTAGTATAGTCGACAGGGTCAGAGTGTATGGCTACACCTTC,CASSIVDRVRVYGYTF
TRBV5-1,-,-,TRBJ2-5,TGCGCCAGCAGCTTGGCACTAGCAGAGGAGACCCAGTACTTC,CASSLALAEETQYF
TRBV18,-,-,TRBJ2-2,TGTGCCAGCTCACCCCGGCAGGGCGTGAACACCGGGGAGCTGTTTTTT,CASSPRQGVNTGELFF
TRBV7-2,-,-,TRBJ2-7,TGTGCCAGCAGCTCCCAAGGTTACGAGCAGTACTTC,CASSSQGYEQYF
TRBV10-3,-,-,TRBJ1-2,TGTGCCATCAGTGAACTACCCGGGAACGGCTACACCTTC,CAISELPGNGYTF
TRBV21-1,-,-,TRBJ1-2,TGTGCCAGCACCCCGGGACACTACTATGGCTACACCTTC,CASTPGHYYGYTF
TRBV5-4,TRBD1,few,TRBJ1-2,TGTGCCAGCAGCTTAAAGACAGGGGGCGCAAGTTATGGCTACACCTTC,CASSLKTGGASYGYTF
TRBV11-1,-,-,TRBJ1-1,TGTGCCAGCAGCTTAGAGAGGAACACTGAAGCTTTCTTT,CASSLERNTEAFF
TRBV14,-,-,TRBJ2-7,TGTGCCAGCAGCCAAGATGTCGCGGGGTACGAGCAGTACTTC,CASSQDVAGYEQYF
TRBV29-1,-,-,TRBJ2-5,TGCAGCGTTGAATCAGGGCCCGGAGAGACCCAGTACTTC,CSVESGPGETQYF
TRBV7-6,-,-,TRBJ1-3,TGTGCCAGCAGCTTAGGCGCCAACTCTGGAAACACCATATATTTT,CASSLGANSGNTIYF
TRBV27,-,-,TRBJ1-5,TGTGCCAGCAGATGGGGACGGTCTCTGAATCAGCCCCAGCATTTT,CASRWGRSLNQPQHF
TRBV10-3,TRBD1,-,TRBJ1-1,TGTGCCATCACCAGCAGGGGGGACACTGAAGCTTTCTTT,CAITSRGDTEAFF
TRBV28,-,-,TRBJ1-5,TGTGCCAGCAGTTTCGTAGGCATGGGGGGTCAGCCCCAGCATTTT,CASSFVGMGGQPQHF
TRBV7-3,-,-,TRBJ2-2,TGTGCCAGCAGCTTACTCGGGACAAGGACCGGGGAGCTGTTTTTT,CASSLLGTRTGELFF
TRBV7-2,-,-,TRBJ2-7,TGTGCCAGCAGCTGGTCCTACGAGCAGTACTTC,CASSWSYEQYF
TRBV7-2,-,-,TRBJ2-5,TGTGCCAGCAGCCGAATAGGGGCGGACAGCAAAGAGACCCAGTACTTC,CASSRIGADSKETQYF
TRBV4-3,TRBD1,-,TRBJ1-6,TGCGCCAGCAGCCGCGGACAGGGAGGAGTGGCAAATAATTCACCCCTCCACTTT,CASSRGQGGVANNSPLHF
TRBV28,TRBD2,-,TRBJ2-1,TGTGCCAGCACCACGACTAGCGGGTACAATGAGCAGTTCTTC,CASTTTSGYNEQFF
TRBV5-1,TRBD1,-,TRBJ1-2,TGCGCCAGCAGCCCGACCTTTGGACAGGCATATGGCTACACCTTC,CASSPTFGQAYGYTF
TRBV6-5,-,-,TRBJ2-7,TGTGCCAGCAGTTACGACCCCCAAAGGGAGCAGTACTTC,CASSYDPQREQYF
TRBV30,-,once,TRBJ1-6,TGTGCCTGGAAGGGGCAGGTCTATAATTCACCCCTCCACTTT,CAWKGQVYNSPLHF
TRBV15,-,-,TRBJ1-6,TGTGCCACCAGACTGACGACAGGAAGGAATTCACCCCTCCACTTT,CATRLTTGRNSPLHF
TRBV28,TRBD1,-,TRBJ1-5,TGTGCCAGCTCTGGCCGACAGGGGAAAACTAAGCCCCAGCATTTT,CASSGRQGKTKPQHF
TRBV7-3,-,-,TRBJ1-1,TGTGCCAGCAGCTTAACAGAGAACACTGAAGCTTTCTTT,CASSLTENTEAFF
TRBV5-6,-,-,TRBJ1-5,TGTGCCAGCAGCTTTGGGAGTTCAGCCTATAGCAATCAGCCCCAGCATTTT,CASSFGSSAYSNQPQHF
TRBV29-1,-,-,TRBJ1-4,TGCAGCGTTGTGGTCAATGAAAAACTGTTTTTT,CSVVVNEKLFF
TRBV11-3,TRBD2,-,TRBJ2-3,TGTGCCAGCAGCCCAGGGACTAGCGGGCGCACAGATACGCAGTATTTT,CASSPGTSGRTDTQYF
TRBV6-5,-,few,TRBJ2-7,TGTGCCAGCAGTTACTATGACGAGCAGTACTTC,CASSYYDEQYF
TRBV7-2,-,once,TRBJ2-5,TGTGCCAGCAGCCCAAGGCGGGGTCAGACCCAGTACTTC,CASSPRRGQTQYF
TRBV19,-,-,TRBJ1-5,TGTGCCACCCTAGGCCCGGGTCAGCCCCAGCATTTT,CATLGPGQPQHF
TRBV20-1,-,-,TRBJ1-1,TGCAGTGCTAGTTTGCACACTGAAGCTTTCTTT,CSASLHTEAFF
TRBV10-3,-,-,TRBJ1-1,TGTGCCATCAGTGTAGGGGTAGGGATTAAGAACACTGAAGCTTTCTTT,CAISVGVGIKNTEAFF
TRBV30,-,-,TRBJ1-5,TGTGCCTGGAGTTCGGAAGGGGATCAGCCCCAGCATTTT,CAWSSEGDQPQHF
TRBV11-3,-,-,TRBJ2-2,TGTGCCAGCAGCTTAGGAATGGTTGACGGGGAGCTGTTTTTT,CASSLGMVDGELFF
TRBV9,TRBD2,-,TRBJ2-1,TGTGCCAGCACACCCGGGACTAGCGAAAATGAGCAGTTCTTC,CASTPGTSENEQFF
TRBV19,-,-,TRBJ2-3,TGTGCCAGTAGTACTCCCCTACAGGGGCGGGATGATACGCAGTATTTT,CASSTPLQGRDDTQYF
TRBV7-9,-,-,TRBJ1-1,TGTGCCAGCAGCCCCAGAACCCGGGGGACTGAAGCTTTCTTT,CASSPRTRGTEAFF